One and the same sample provided the 5 T cell receptor beta chains below, sequenced in a study of T cell repertoires in cytomegalovirus infection. No antigen is known for these receptors. TCRdb ran MiXCR on the reads and lists one entry per CDR3 protein. The sample lists roughly 120,000 distinct CDR3 sequences, more than 30% occurring once. Sequencing used CD8+ T cells from cultured PBMCs, obtained from culture after CMV antigen stimulation. These receptors were obtained from a human donor in good health (CMV status not recorded). Some clones in this sample may be carry-over from other donors' samples.

A few counts support this clonotype. This chain joins TRBV6-2 or TRBV6-3 and TRBJ2-3, with D tentatively TRBD2 (6 bases). The V and J ends lost 6 bases and 2 bases respectively, with 24 bases between them. CDR3 length: 18 amino acids. In germline, CDR1 is MNHEY, CDR2 SVGEGT. CDR3 nucleotides: TGTGCCAGCAGAGGATCCTTTTTCCGGGACTCTCACACAGATACGCAGTATTTT. Its translation: CASRGSFFRDSHTDTQYF.

At least ten counts were recorded for this clonotype. V and J are TRBV6-1 and TRBJ2-3; 11 bases are a match to TRBD2. There are 15 residues in the CDR3. V was pared by 5 bases and J by 6 bases, with 7 bases of the junction left unmatched. The germline CDR1 and CDR2 sequences are MNHNS and SASEGT. The CDR3 here is CASSLLAGERDTQYF. Here the CDR3 DNA reads TGTGCCAGCAGTTTACTAGCGGGGGAGAGGGATACGCAGTATTTT.

The rearrangement links TRBV7-6 to TRBJ2-7; D could derive from TRBD1 or TRBD2 (5 bases each). Germline V gene sequence: CDR1 SGHVS, CDR2 FNYEAQ. The V end was cut by 6 bases, the J end by 2 bases, with 11 bases between. This CDR3 spans 13 amino acids. The CDR3 DNA follows: TGTGCCAGCAGTGGGGGTTCGACCTACGAGCAGTACTTC. The encoded protein is CASSGGSTYEQYF.

This clonotype was counted between two and nine times. J is TRBJ2-1 and V is TRBV20-1; D may be TRBD1 (6 bases). The CDR3 extends over 14 amino acids. The germline V gene has CDR1 DFQATT and CDR2 SNEGSKA (reference sequence). The CDR3, as DNA: TGCAGCGAAGCCATCCCCGGGGCAGGGGATGAGCAGTTCTTC. Residues: CSEAIPGAGDEQFF.

This clonotype showed up many times. The chain employs TRBV7-7 and TRBJ2-2; unclear D gene. The germline V gene encodes CDR1 SSHAT and CDR2 FNYEAQ (reference sequence). The V end lost 1 base, the J end lost 7 bases, and 10 bases lay between the germline ends. There are 14 residues in the CDR3. The CDR3 here is CASSLDPESGELFF. The DNA for the CDR3 is TGTGCCAGCAGCTTAGACCCGGAGAGCGGGGAGCTGTTTTTT.